These 27 T cell receptor beta chains came from one sample sequenced in a study of blood T cells in healthy people across ages. The second PCR ran about 6 to 11 cycles with a sample-barcoded 5' primer and J-beta primers. TCRdb independently ran MiXCR on the 5' RACE reads; one entry per CDR3 protein. The data show some 1,000,000 distinct CDR3 sequences, with approximately 26% seen just once and around 0.7% held by the top ten. The same data also contributed to another study, on T cells of mothers and their children.

Source material: blood. Source of these receptors: a girl aged 2 to 10 in good health.

This clonotype has a handful of counts. The chain links TRBV24-1 to TRBJ2-4; TRBD1 agrees at 8 bases. Looked up from germline, CDR1 is KGHDR and CDR2 is SFDVKD. The CDR3 has 14 amino acids. With 3 bases clipped from V and 6 bases from J, the junction kept 3 bases outside the gene matches. CDR3 bases: TGTGCCACCAGTGATCCTGGACAGGGAAACATTCAGTACTTC. Translating it yields CATSDPGQGNIQYF.

This chain joins TRBV6-2 or TRBV6-3 and TRBJ2-5; 7 bases are a match to TRBD2. The J call is uncertain, as TRBJ2-1 better fits the DNA end. Germline V CDR1 and CDR2: MNHEY, SVGEGT. This CDR3 has 14 amino acids. The CDR3 loop is CASSHGGLSNEQFF. The CDR3 coding sequence is TGTGCCAGCAGCCACGGGGGGTTGAGCAATGAGCAGTTCTTC.

This clonotype was found a few times. The germline gene is not matched at one end of the junction; a read error may be the cause. The chain combines TRBV4-3 with TRBJ2-5, with D possibly matching TRBD1 (5 bases). The CDR3 is made up of 14 amino acids. CDR1 LGHNA and CDR2 YSLEER come from the germline V gene. The CDR3 loop is CASSQDFRTPTQCF. The CDR3 nucleotides are TGCGCCAGCAGCCAAGATTTTAGGACACCGACCCAGTGCTTC.

This clonotype was detected a few times. This chain connects TRBV10-2 to TRBJ2-2; a weak D match, TRBD2 (6 bases). Trimming took off 7 bases at V and 0 bases at J, with 12 bases between the two ends. Germline V gene sequence: CDR1 WSHSY, CDR2 SAAADI. The CDR3 is made up of 15 amino acids. CDR3 sequence: CASTSLAANTGELFF. The DNA for the CDR3 is TGCGCCAGCACCAGTTTAGCGGCGAACACCGGGGAGCTGTTTTTT.

The rearrangement links TRBV29-1 to TRBJ2-7, with D maybe TRBD1 (6 bases). The CDR3 loop spans 13 amino acids. The V and J ends lost 5 bases and 6 bases respectively, with 17 bases between them. Germline V CDR1 and CDR2: SQVTM, ANQGSEA. CDR3 amino acids: CSVRPDRTLEQYF. CDR3 DNA sequence: TGCAGCGTTCGTCCCGACAGGACCCTCGAGCAGTACTTC.

This clonotype was seen a few times. The chain uses TRBV12-5 and TRBJ2-2; TRBD1 or TRBD2 may be the D gene (5 bases each). Deletions cut 3 bases from V and 2 bases from J, with 13 bases between. Germline lookup yields CDR1 LGHNT and CDR2 FRNRAP. The CDR3 runs 16 residues. The CDR3, as DNA: TGTGCTAGTGGTTTTCCGGGGACGGATAACACCGGGGAGCTGTTTTTT. It yields the protein CASGFPGTDNTGELFF.

V is TRBV9 and J is TRBJ1-3; D perhaps matches TRBD1 (6 bases). The germline V gene has CDR1 SGDLS and CDR2 YYNGEE. This CDR3 has 16 amino acids. Trimming cost V 3 bases and J 4 bases, with 17 bases left between them. CDR3 in amino acids: CASSGDPTGNGNTIYF. The CDR3, as DNA: TGTGCCAGCAGCGGAGACCCAACAGGGAACGGAAACACCATATATTTT.

This clonotype came up a few times. CDR3 sequence (DNA): TGTGCCAGCAGCTTTAAGGGGACCCCTCGGGAGACCCAGTACTTC. This gives the protein CASSFKGTPRETQYF. The chain employs TRBV7-2 and TRBJ2-5, with D perhaps TRBD1 or TRBD2 (5 bases each). Trimming stripped 3 bases from V and 5 bases from J, with 16 bases between. Germline loops: CDR1 SGHTA, CDR2 FQGNSA. This CDR3 region has 15 residues.

The chain is built from TRBV19 and TRBJ1-4, with a possible D match to TRBD1 (5 bases). CDR1 is LNHDA, CDR2 SQIVND, per germline (reference sequence). CDR3 size: 14 residues. Trimming took 6 bases from V and 3 from J, leaving 11 bases between them. CDR3 residues: CASSRVGANEKLFF. The CDR3 nucleotides read TGTGCCAGTAGCCGGGTAGGGGCTAATGAAAAACTGTTTTTT.

This clonotype showed up just a few times. This chain links TRBV11-2 with TRBJ1-1; 11 nucleotides agree with TRBD1. CDR3 size: 16 residues. The germline V gene encodes CDR1 SGHAT and CDR2 FQNNGV. The junction had 6 bases not matched to a gene; V was cut back by 5 bases and J by 1 base. The CDR3 spells CASSPRGQGGNTEAFF. CDR3 nucleotide sequence: TGTGCCAGCAGCCCAAGGGGACAGGGGGGGAACACTGAAGCTTTCTTT.

The chain uses TRBV5-1 and TRBJ1-6; D gene unclear. V shed 5 bases and J shed 8 bases, with 17 bases lying between them. This CDR3 is built from 15 residues. Germline V gives CDR1 SGHRS, CDR2 YFSETQ. Here the CDR3 DNA reads TGCGCCAGCAGGTATGTTCGGGATTCGGATTCACCCCTCCACTTT. Its protein is CASRYVRDSDSPLHF.

This clonotype was recorded a few times. The chain combines TRBV12-3 or TRBV12-4 with TRBJ1-1, with D hard to call. The CDR3 length is 14 residues. Deletions cut 3 bases from V and 0 bases from J, with 8 bases between. CDR3 residues: CASSFDGLNTEAFF. CDR3 coding DNA: TGTGCCAGCAGTTTTGACGGGCTGAACACTGAAGCTTTCTTT.

The table lists this clonotype with a few counts. This chain joins TRBV6-1 and TRBJ1-1; 7 bases are shared with TRBD1. Losses at the gene ends were 6 bases for V and 6 bases for J; bases not matched to a gene: 4. CDR3 length: 12 amino acids. CDR1 is MNHNS and CDR2 is SASEGT in the germline V gene. CDR3 loop: CASRQGLPEAFF. DNA for the CDR3: TGTGCCAGCAGACAGGGGCTCCCTGAAGCTTTCTTT.

This clonotype was seen a few times. The chain links TRBV20-1 to TRBJ2-2; TRBD1 matches 7 bases. The CDR3 spans 14 residues. Germline CDR1 reads DFQATT; CDR2 reads SNEGSKA (reference sequence). Unmatched junction bases numbered 6, after V lost 3 bases and J lost 5 bases. CDR3 protein: CSARRLQGTGELFF. The CDR3 region has the DNA TGCAGTGCTAGGAGGTTACAGGGGACCGGGGAGCTGTTTTTT.

The rearrangement links TRBV19 to TRBJ1-5; TRBD1 might be the D (6 bases). The CDR3 runs to 14 residues. Germline V gene data show CDR1 as LNHDA and CDR2 as SQIVND (reference sequence). V was shortened by 6 bases and J by 2 bases, with 11 bases between the two germline ends. The CDR3 loop is CASRIRTGNQPQHF. DNA of the CDR3: TGTGCCAGTAGGATTCGGACAGGCAATCAGCCCCAGCATTTT.

The table lists this clonotype with a few counts. The gene calls are TRBV4-1 and TRBJ2-3, with TRBD2 identical over 15 bases. CDR3 length: 18 amino acids. V trimming: 1 base; J trimming: 8 bases; junction bases outside the gene matches: 10. The V gene's germline CDR1 is MGHRA and CDR2 YSYEKL. The CDR3 here is CASSQVPGLAGGRRTQYF. CDR3 DNA sequence: TGCGCCAGCAGCCAAGTTCCGGGACTAGCGGGAGGTCGTCGTACGCAGTATTTT.

This clonotype was seen a handful of times. This chain connects TRBV2 to TRBJ2-6; D is undetermined. V lost 5 bases, J lost 2 bases, and 10 bases lay in between. The CDR3 length is 15 residues. Germline lookup yields CDR1 SNHLY and CDR2 FYNNEI. The CDR3 DNA sequence: TGTGCCAGCAGTAGTAGGGTGGCTGGGGCCAACGTCCTGACTTTC. This codes for CASSSRVAGANVLTF.

This clonotype was seen repeatedly, ten times or more. An end of the junction does not agree with germline; a read error may underlie this. The chain recombines TRBV5-1 with TRBJ2-3; no reliable D call. The germline CDR1 and CDR2 sequences are SGHRS and YFSETQ. The CDR3 is made up of 11 amino acids. CDR3 loop: CASSFQDTQYF. The CDR3 DNA sequence: TGTGCCAGCAGCTTCCAAGATACGCAGTATTTT.

This clonotype was observed at least ten times. The chain recombines TRBV4-3 with TRBJ1-4; no definite D call. Trimming removed 4 bases at V and 7 bases at J, with 10 bases between. The germline V gene encodes CDR1 LGHNA and CDR2 YSLEER. CDR3 length: 13 amino acids. The CDR3 protein is CASSRQPGEKLFF. For the CDR3, the DNA is TGCGCCAGCAGCCGACAACCCGGTGAAAAACTGTTTTTT.

Here the CDR3 reads CASSLEGDSNLDIQYF. CDR3 bases: TGTGCCAGCAGCTTAGAGGGGGACTCCAACCTAGACATTCAGTACTTC. The chain uses TRBV11-1 and TRBJ2-4; D may be TRBD1 or TRBD2 (6 bases each). The germline gives CDR1 SGHAT, CDR2 FQDESV (reference sequence). Trimming removed 1 base at V and 8 bases at J, with 18 bases between. This CDR3 spans 16 amino acids.

This clonotype was counted only a few times. The V gene is TRBV11-2, the J gene TRBJ1-2; no clear D. The CDR3 spans 13 residues. V dropped 2 bases and J dropped 7 bases, with 11 bases sitting between them. Germline CDR1 SGHAT, CDR2 FQNNGV. The CDR3 loop reads CASSLLGSVGYTF. The DNA of the CDR3 is TGTGCCAGCAGCTTATTGGGGTCCGTTGGCTACACCTTC.

V gene TRBV7-8 combines with J gene TRBJ2-1; D uncertain. V lost 5 bases to trimming and J lost 7 bases, with 12 bases between them. The CDR3 loop spans 13 amino acids. Germline values: CDR1 SGHVS, CDR2 FQNEAQ. CDR3 nucleotide sequence: TGTGCCAGCAGCCCCCGGGCCGGGAATGAGCAGTTCTTC. Translated, it gives CASSPRAGNEQFF.

The chain has TRBV6-5 and TRBJ2-1, with 10 bases fitting TRBD2. CDR3 length: 16 amino acids. The germline V gene has CDR1 MNHEY and CDR2 SVGAGI. Unmatched junction bases numbered 16, after V lost 9 bases and J lost 8 bases. CDR3 sequence reads: CASSLTLGLARDEQFF. CDR3 coding DNA: TGTGCCAGTAGTCTTACGTTGGGACTAGCGAGGGATGAGCAGTTCTTC.

This chain joins TRBV5-1 and TRBJ1-2; tentative D call: TRBD1 (5 bases). V was clipped by 3 bases and J by 4 bases, with 10 bases between them. Germline CDR1 is SGHRS and CDR2 is YFSETQ. The CDR3 is made up of 13 amino acids. The CDR3 is CASSSGSIYGYTF. CDR3 sequence (DNA): TGCGCCAGCAGCTCAGGGTCAATCTATGGCTACACCTTC.

This rearrangement joins TRBV7-2 to TRBJ2-2, with no clear D. Germline CDR1 is SGHTA and CDR2 is FQGNSA. CDR3 size: 15 residues. The ends were cut back, 1 base at V and 3 bases at J, with 9 bases in the middle. The CDR3 region is CASSLVPTYTGELFF. The CDR3 bases are TGTGCCAGCAGCTTAGTACCCACCTACACCGGGGAGCTGTTTTTT.

The genes are TRBV29-1 and TRBJ2-1; D is ambiguous. Germline-derived CDR1 and CDR2 are SQVTM and ANQGSEA. The CDR3 spans 12 residues. V was cut by 3 bases and J by 8 bases, with 11 bases left in between. The CDR3 spells CSVEPSGDEQFF. The DNA for the CDR3 is TGCAGCGTTGAGCCAAGTGGCGATGAGCAGTTCTTC.

This clonotype was counted between two and nine times. V is TRBV20-1 and J is TRBJ1-1, with TRBD1 matching 7 bases. The CDR3 runs to 10 residues. Germline V gives CDR1 DFQATT, CDR2 SNEGSKA (reference sequence). V dropped 6 bases and J dropped 6; count of bases not matched to a gene: 1. As DNA, the CDR3 is TGCAGTGCACAGGGGTCTGAAGCTTTCTTT. Protein: CSAQGSEAFF.